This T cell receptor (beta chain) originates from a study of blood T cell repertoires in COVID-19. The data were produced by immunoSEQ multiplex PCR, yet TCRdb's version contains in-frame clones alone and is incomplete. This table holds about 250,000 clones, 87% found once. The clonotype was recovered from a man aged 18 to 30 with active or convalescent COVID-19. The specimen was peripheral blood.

The DNA for the CDR3 is TGTGCCAGCAGTGAAGCAGGGGGCTTGGATTCACCCCTCCACTTT. Its protein product is CASSEAGGLDSPLHF. This chain uses TRBV6-1 with TRBJ1-6; 7 bases fit TRBD1. The CDR3 has 15 residues. Unmatched junction bases numbered 4, after V lost 0 bases and J lost 8 bases. Germline CDR1 reads MNHNS; CDR2 reads SASEGT.